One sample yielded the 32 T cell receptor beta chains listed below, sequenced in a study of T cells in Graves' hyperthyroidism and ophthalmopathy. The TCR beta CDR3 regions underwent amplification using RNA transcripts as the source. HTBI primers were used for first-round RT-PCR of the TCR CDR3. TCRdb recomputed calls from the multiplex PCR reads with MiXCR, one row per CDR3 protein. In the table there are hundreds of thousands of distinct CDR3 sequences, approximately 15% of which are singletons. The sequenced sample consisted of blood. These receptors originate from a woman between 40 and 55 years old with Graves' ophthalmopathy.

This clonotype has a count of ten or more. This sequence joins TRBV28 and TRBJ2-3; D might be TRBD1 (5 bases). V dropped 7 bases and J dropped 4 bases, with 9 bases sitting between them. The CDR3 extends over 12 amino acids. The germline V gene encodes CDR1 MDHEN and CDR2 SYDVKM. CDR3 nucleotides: TGTGCCAGCAACCAGGGCGCAGATACGCAGTATTTT. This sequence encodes CASNQGADTQYF.

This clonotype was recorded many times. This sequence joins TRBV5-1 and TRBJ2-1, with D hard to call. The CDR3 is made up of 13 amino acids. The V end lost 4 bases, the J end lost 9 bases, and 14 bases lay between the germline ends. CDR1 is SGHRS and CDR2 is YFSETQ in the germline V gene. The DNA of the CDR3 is TGCGCCAGCAGCATGGGTCTGGTGGTTGAGCAGTTCTTC. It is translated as CASSMGLVVEQFF.

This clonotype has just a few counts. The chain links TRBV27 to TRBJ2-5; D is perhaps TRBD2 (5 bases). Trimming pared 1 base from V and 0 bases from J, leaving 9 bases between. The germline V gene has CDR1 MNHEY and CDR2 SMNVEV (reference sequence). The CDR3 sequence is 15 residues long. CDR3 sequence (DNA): TGTGCCAGCAGTTTATATGGGGAGTACCAAGAGACCCAGTACTTC. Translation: CASSLYGEYQETQYF.

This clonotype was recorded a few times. In nucleotides, the CDR3 is TGTGCCAGCAGTTTCCCAGATGGAAACACCATATATTTT. Protein product: CASSFPDGNTIYF. The gene calls are TRBV27 and TRBJ1-3; D is ambiguous. Germline values: CDR1 MNHEY, CDR2 SMNVEV (reference sequence). The CDR3 has 13 residues. Deletions cut 3 bases from V and 3 bases from J, with 6 bases between.

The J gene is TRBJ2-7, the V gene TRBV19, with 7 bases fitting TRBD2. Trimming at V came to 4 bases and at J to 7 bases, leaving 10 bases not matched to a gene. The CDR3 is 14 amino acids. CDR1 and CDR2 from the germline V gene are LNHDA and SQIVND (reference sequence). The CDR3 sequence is CASSTAGRLWEQYF. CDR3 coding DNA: TGTGCCAGTAGTACAGCCGGGAGGCTTTGGGAGCAGTACTTC.

CDR3 amino acids: CASSPRRQSTDTQYF. The CDR3 DNA sequence: TGTGCCAGCAGCCCTCGACGGCAGAGCACAGATACGCAGTATTTT. This chain connects TRBV12-3 or TRBV12-4 to TRBJ2-3, with D hard to call. This CDR3 is 15 amino acids long. The V gene lost 6 bases and the J gene lost 0 bases, with 13 bases spanning the gap.

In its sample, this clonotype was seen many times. This chain's CDR3 is CSAHRGGTEAFF. For the CDR3, the DNA is TGCAGTGCCCATCGGGGGGGGACTGAAGCTTTCTTT. This sequence joins TRBV20-1 and TRBJ1-1, with D possibly TRBD1 on 5 matching bases. Germline V CDR1 and CDR2: DFQATT, SNEGSKA (reference sequence). The CDR3 sequence is 12 residues long. Trimming stripped 6 bases from V and 5 bases from J, with 13 bases between.

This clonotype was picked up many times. The CDR3 bases are TGTGCCAGCAGCACAGGCGCCGATCCCTATGGCTACACCTTC. Residues: CASSTGADPYGYTF. The chain carries TRBV6-1 and TRBJ1-2, with D possibly TRBD1 on 5 matching bases. Germline V gene sequence: CDR1 MNHNS, CDR2 SASEGT. The CDR3 spans 14 residues. V lost 6 bases to trimming and J lost 4 bases, with 15 bases between them.

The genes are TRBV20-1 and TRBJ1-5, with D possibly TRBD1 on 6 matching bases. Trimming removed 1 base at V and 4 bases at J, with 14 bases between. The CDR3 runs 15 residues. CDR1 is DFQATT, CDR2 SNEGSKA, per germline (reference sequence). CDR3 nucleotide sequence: TGCAGTGCTAGAGGGGATCAGGGGAAGAATCAGCCCCAGCATTTT. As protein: CSARGDQGKNQPQHF.

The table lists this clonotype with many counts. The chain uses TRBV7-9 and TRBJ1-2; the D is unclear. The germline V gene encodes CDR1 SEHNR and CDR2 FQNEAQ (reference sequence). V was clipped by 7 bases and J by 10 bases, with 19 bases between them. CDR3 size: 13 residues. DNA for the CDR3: TGTGCCAGCACCCATACCACAAGCCCTCTCTACACCTTC. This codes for CASTHTTSPLYTF.

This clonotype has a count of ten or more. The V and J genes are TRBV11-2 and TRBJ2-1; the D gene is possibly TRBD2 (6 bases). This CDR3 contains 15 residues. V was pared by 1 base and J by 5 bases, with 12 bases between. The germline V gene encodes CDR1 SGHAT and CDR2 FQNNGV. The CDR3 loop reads CASSLVGGSDNEQFF. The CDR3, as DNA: TGTGCCAGCAGCTTAGTCGGGGGTTCGGACAATGAGCAGTTCTTC.

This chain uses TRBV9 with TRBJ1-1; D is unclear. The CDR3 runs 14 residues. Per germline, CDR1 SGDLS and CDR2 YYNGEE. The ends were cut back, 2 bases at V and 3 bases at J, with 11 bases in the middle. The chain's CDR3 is CASSVQWMDTEAFF. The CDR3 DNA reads TGTGCCAGCAGCGTTCAGTGGATGGACACTGAAGCTTTCTTT.

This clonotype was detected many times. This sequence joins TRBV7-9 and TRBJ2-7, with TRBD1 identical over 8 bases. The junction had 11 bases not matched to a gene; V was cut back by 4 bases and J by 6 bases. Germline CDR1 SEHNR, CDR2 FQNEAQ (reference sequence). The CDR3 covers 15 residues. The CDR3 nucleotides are TGTGCCAGCAGCTCAGGGGGCCGCGACGTTCTCGAGCAGTACTTC. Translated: CASSSGGRDVLEQYF.

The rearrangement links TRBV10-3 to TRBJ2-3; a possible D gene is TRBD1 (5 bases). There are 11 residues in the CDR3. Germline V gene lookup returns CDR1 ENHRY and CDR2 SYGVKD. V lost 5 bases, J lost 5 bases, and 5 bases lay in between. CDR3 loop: CAISQGDTQYF. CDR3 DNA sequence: TGTGCCATCAGTCAGGGAGATACGCAGTATTTT.

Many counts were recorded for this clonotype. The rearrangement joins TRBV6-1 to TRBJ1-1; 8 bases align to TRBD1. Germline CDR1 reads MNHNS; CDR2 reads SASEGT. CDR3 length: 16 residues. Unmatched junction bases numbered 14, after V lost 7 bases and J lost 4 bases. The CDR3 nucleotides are TGTGCCAGCACCACGGAGGCAGGGGGCCCCTCCACTGAAGCTTTCTTT. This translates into CASTTEAGGPSTEAFF.

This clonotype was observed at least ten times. The CDR3 bases are TGTGCCAGCTGCCGGGACAGGAGCTCCTACGAGCAGTACTTC. Translated: CASCRDRSSYEQYF. The chain employs TRBV2 and TRBJ2-7; 8 bases are a match to TRBD1. The CDR3 contains 14 residues. Germline CDR1 and CDR2: SNHLY and FYNNEI. V lost 8 bases to trimming and J lost 0 bases; unmatched junction nucleotides: 6. The full variable domain, its missing parts supplied by reference TRBV2 and TRBJ2-7, is EPEVTQTPSHQVTQMGQEVILRCVPISNHLYFYWYRQILGQKVEFLVSFYNNEISEKSEIFDDQFSVERPDGSNFTLKIRSTKLEDSAMYFCASCRDRSSYEQYFGPGTRLTVT.

The CDR3 bases are TGTGCCAGCAGCTTCCCCAGGGAATGGGCTGGAAACACCATATATTTT. This encodes CASSFPREWAGNTIYF. The chain combines TRBV7-9 with TRBJ1-3, with a weak D call TRBD1 (5 bases). The CDR3 extends over 16 amino acids. Germline V CDR1 and CDR2: SEHNR, FQNEAQ (reference sequence). V was shortened by 3 bases and J by 2 bases, with 14 bases between the two germline ends.

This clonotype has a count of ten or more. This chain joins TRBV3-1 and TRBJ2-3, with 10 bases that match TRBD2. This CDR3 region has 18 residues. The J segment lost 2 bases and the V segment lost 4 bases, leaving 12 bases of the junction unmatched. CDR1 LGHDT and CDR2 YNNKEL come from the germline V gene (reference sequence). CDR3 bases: TGTGCCAGCAGCCCCCGGGCTAGCGGGAGCCCTGACACAGATACGCAGTATTTT. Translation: CASSPRASGSPDTDTQYF.

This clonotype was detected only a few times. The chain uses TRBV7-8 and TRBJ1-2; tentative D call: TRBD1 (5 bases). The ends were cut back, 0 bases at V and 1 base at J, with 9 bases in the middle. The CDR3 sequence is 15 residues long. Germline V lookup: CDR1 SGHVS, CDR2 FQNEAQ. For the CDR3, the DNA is TGTGCCAGCAGCTTAGCGGGGGGGGTTAACTATGGCTACACCTTC. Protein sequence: CASSLAGGVNYGYTF.

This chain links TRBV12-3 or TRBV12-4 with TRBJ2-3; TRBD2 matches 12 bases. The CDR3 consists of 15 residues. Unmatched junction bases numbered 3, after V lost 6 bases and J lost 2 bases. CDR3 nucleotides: TGTGCCAGCAGGCTAGCGGGGGGGGTCACAGATACGCAGTATTTT. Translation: CASRLAGGVTDTQYF.

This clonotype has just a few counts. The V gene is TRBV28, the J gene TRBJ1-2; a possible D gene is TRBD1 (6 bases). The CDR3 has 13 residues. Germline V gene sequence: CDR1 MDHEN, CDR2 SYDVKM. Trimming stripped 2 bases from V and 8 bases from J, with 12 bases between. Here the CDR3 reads CASSLGHREGYTF. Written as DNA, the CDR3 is TGTGCCAGCAGTTTAGGACACAGGGAAGGCTACACCTTC.

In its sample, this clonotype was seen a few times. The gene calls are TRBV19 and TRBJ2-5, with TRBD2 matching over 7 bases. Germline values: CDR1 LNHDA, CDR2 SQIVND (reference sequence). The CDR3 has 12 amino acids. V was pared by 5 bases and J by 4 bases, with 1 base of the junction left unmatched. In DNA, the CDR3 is TGTGCCAGTAGTTGGGGGGGAGAGACCCAGTACTTC. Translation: CASSWGGETQYF.

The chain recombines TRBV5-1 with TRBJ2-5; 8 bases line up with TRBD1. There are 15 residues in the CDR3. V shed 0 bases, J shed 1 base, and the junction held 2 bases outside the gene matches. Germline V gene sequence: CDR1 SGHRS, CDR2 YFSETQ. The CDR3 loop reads CASSLAGTGQETQYF. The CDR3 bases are TGCGCCAGCAGCTTGGCCGGGACAGGCCAAGAGACCCAGTACTTC.

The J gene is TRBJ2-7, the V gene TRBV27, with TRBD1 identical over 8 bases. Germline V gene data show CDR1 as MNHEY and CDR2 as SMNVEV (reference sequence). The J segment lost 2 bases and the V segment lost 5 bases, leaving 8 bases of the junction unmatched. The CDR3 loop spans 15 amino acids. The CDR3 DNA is TGTGCCAGCAGTCCCGGGACAGGAGGAGCCTACGAGCAGTACTTC. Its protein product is CASSPGTGGAYEQYF.

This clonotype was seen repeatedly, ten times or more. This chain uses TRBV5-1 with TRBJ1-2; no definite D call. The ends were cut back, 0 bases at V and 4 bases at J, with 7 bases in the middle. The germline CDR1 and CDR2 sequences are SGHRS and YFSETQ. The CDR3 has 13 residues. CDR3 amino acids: CASSLERTYGYTF. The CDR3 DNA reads TGCGCCAGCAGCTTGGAAAGGACCTATGGCTACACCTTC.

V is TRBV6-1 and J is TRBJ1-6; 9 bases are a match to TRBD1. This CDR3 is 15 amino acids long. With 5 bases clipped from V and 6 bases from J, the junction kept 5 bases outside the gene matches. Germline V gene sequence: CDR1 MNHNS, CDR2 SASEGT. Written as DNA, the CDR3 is TGTGCCAGCAGTCAACAGGGGGCATTTAATTCACCCCTCCACTTT. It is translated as CASSQQGAFNSPLHF.

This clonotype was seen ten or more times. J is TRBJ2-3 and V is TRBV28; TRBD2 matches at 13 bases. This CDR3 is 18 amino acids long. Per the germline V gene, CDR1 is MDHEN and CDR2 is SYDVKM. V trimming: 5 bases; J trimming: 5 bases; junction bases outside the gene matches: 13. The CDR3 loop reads CASSLRTSGRQNRDTQYF. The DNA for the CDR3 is TGTGCCAGCAGTCTGCGGACTAGCGGGAGACAAAACAGAGATACGCAGTATTTT.

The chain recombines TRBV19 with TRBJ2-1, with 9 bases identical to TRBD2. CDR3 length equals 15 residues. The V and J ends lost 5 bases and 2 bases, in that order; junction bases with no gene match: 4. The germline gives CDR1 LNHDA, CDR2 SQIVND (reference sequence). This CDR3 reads CASSGGRAPYNEQFF. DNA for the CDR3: TGTGCCAGTAGTGGCGGGAGGGCCCCCTACAATGAGCAGTTCTTC.

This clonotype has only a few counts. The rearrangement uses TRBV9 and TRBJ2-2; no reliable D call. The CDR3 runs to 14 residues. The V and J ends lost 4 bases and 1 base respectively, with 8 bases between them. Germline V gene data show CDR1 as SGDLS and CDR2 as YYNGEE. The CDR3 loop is CASSRALNTGELFF. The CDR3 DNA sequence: TGTGCCAGCAGCCGGGCCCTGAACACCGGGGAGCTGTTTTTT.

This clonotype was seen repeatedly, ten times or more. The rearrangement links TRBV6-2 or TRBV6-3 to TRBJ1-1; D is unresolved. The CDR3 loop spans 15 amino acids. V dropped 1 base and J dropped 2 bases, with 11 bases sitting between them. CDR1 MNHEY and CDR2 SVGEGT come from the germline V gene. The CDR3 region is CASSYWSAENTEAFF. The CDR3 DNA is TGTGCCAGCAGTTACTGGTCTGCAGAAAACACTGAAGCTTTCTTT.

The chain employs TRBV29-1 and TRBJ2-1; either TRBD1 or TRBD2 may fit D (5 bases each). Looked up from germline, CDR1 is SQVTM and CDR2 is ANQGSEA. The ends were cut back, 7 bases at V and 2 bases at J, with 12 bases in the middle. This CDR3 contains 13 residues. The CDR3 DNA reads TGCAGCGCCTTGGGACCAACCTACAATGAGCAGTTCTTC. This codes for CSALGPTYNEQFF.

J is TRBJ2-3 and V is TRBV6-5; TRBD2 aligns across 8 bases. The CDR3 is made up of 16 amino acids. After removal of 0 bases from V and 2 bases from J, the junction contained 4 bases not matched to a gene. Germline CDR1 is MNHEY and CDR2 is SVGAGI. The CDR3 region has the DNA TGTGCCAGCAGTTACTCGAGAGCGGGGGTCACAGATACGCAGTATTTT. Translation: CASSYSRAGVTDTQYF.